This TCR beta chain was sequenced during a study of cytomegalovirus exposure and HLA in healthy donors. The study ran its PCR with 60 Vbeta and 13 Jbeta primers. Sequencing was performed with immunoSEQ multiplex PCR; in TCRdb, only in-frame clones are kept and a portion is missing. The sample carries 200,000 or so clones, more than 75% recorded once. This clone was observed once. V lost 4 bases to trimming and J lost 6 bases; unmatched junction nucleotides: 15. This CDR3 spans 17 amino acids. Germline values: CDR1 SGHAT, CDR2 FQNNGV. The V and J genes are TRBV11-2 and TRBJ2-1, with 7 bases fitting TRBD1. Material: PBMCs. This receptor was identified in a middle-aged woman in good health and CMV-seronegative. CDR3 region: CASSSNSWDSPFNEQFF. The CDR3 DNA reads TGTGCCAGCAGCTCGAACTCGTGGGACAGCCCTTTCAATGAGCAGTTCTTC.